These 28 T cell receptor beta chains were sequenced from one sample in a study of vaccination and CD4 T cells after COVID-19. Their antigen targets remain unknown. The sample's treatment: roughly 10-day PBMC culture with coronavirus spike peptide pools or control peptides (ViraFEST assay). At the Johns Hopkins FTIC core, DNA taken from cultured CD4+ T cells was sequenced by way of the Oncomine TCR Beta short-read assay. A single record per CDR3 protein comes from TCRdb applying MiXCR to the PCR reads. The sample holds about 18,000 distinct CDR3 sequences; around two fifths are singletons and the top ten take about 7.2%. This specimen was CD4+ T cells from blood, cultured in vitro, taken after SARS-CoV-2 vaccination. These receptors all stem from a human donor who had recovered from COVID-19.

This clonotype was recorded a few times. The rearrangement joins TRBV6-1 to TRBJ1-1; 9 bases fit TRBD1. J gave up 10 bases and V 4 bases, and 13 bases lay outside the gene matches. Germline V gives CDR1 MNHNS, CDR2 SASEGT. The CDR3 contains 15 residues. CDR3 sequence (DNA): TGTGCCAGCAGTGTCCGGGACAGGGATGCCCCCAGAGCTTTCTTT. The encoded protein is CASSVRDRDAPRAFF.

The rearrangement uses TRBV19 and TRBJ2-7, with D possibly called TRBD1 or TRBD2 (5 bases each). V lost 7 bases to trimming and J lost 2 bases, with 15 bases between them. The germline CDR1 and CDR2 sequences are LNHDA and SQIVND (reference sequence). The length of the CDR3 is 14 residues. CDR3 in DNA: TGTGCCAGTACCAAAACCGGGACGGCCTACGAGCAGTACTTC. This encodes CASTKTGTAYEQYF. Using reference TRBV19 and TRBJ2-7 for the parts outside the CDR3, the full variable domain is DGGITQSPKYLFRKEGQNVTLSCEQNLNHDAMYWYRQDPGQGLRLIYYSQIVNDFQKGDIAEGYSVSREKKESFPLTVTSAQKNPTAFYLCASTKTGTAYEQYFGPGTRLTVT.

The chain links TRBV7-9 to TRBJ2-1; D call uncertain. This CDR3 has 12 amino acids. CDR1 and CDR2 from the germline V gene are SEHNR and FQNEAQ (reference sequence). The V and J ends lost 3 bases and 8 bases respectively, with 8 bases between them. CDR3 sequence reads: CASSFRIHEQFF. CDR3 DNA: TGTGCCAGCAGCTTCCGTATCCATGAGCAGTTCTTC. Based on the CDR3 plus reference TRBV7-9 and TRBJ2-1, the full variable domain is DTGVSQNPRHKITKRGQNVTFRCDPISEHNRLYWYRQTLGQGPEFLTYFQNEAQLEKSRLLSDRFSAERPKGSFSTLEIQRTEQGDSAMYLCASSFRIHEQFFGPGTRLTVL.

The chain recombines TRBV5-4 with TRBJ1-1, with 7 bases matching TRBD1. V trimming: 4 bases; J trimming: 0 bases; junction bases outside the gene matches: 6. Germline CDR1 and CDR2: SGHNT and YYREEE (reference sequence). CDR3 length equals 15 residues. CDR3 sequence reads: CASSTGELMNTEAFF. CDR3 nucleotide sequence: TGTGCCAGCAGCACAGGGGAACTCATGAACACTGAAGCTTTCTTT. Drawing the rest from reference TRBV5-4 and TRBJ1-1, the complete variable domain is ETGVTQSPTHLIKTRGQQVTLRCSSQSGHNTVSWYQQALGQGPQFIFQYYREEENGRGNFPPRFSGLQFPNYSSELNVNALELDDSALYLCASSTGELMNTEAFFGQGTRLTVV.

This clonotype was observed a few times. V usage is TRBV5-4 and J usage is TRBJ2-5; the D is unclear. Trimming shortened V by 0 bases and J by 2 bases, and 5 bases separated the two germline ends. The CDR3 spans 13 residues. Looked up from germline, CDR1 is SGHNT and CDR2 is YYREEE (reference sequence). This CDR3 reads CASSLVGQETQYF. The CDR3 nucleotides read TGTGCCAGCAGCTTGGTGGGGCAAGAGACCCAGTACTTC. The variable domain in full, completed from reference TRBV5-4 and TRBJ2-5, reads ETGVTQSPTHLIKTRGQQVTLRCSSQSGHNTVSWYQQALGQGPQFIFQYYREEENGRGNFPPRFSGLQFPNYSSELNVNALELDDSALYLCASSLVGQETQYFGPGTRLLVL.

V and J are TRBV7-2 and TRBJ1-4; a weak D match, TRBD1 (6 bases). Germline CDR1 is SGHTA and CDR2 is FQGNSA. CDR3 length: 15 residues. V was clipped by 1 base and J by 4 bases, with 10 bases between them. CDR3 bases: TGTGCCAGCAGCTTAGAGGGGGGCTTTAATGAAAAACTGTTTTTT. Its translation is CASSLEGGFNEKLFF.

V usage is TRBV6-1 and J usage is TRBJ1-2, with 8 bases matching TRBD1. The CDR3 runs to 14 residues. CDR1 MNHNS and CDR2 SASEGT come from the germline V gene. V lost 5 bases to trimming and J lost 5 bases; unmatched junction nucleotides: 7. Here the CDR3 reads CASSPRTGRYGYTF. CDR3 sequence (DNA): TGTGCCAGCAGTCCAAGGACAGGGAGGTATGGCTACACCTTC.

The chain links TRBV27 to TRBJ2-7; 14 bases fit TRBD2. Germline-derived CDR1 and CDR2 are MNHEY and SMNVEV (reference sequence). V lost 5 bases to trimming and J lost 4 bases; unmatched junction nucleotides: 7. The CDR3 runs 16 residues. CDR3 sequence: CASSPKRLAGGYEQYF. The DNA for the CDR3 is TGTGCCAGCAGTCCTAAGCGACTAGCGGGAGGGTACGAGCAGTACTTC.

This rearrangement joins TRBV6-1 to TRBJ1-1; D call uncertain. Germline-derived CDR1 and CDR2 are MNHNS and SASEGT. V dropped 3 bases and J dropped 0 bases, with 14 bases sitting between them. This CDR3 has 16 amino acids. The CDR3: CASSDPSTTLNTEAFF. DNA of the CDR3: TGTGCCAGCAGTGACCCCTCGACAACTTTGAACACTGAAGCTTTCTTT.

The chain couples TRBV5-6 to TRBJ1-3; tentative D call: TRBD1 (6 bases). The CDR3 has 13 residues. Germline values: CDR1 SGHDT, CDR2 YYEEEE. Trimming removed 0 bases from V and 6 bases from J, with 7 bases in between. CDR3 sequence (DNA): TGTGCCAGCAGCTTGGAGGGGGTAAACACCATATATTTT. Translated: CASSLEGVNTIYF.

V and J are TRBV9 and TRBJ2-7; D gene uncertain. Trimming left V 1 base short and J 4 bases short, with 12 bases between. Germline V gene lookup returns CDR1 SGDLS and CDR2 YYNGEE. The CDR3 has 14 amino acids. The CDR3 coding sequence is TGTGCCAGCAGCGTACTGGACGGCCGTTACGAGCAGTACTTC. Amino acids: CASSVLDGRYEQYF.

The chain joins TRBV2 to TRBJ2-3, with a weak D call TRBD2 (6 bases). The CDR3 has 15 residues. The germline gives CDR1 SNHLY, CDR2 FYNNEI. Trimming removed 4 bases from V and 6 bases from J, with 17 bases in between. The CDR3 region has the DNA TGTGCCAGCAGTGCCGCCGTGGGGGGAACCGATACGCAGTATTTT. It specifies CASSAAVGGTDTQYF.

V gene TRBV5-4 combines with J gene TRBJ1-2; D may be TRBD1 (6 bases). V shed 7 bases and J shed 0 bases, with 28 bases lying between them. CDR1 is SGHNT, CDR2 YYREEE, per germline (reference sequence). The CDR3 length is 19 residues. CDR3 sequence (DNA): TGTGCCAGCGGCATAGGGGGAAGTTCCAACCCAGCGACTAACTATGGCTACACCTTC. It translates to CASGIGGSSNPATNYGYTF. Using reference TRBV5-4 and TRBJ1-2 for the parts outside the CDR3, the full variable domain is ETGVTQSPTHLIKTRGQQVTLRCSSQSGHNTVSWYQQALGQGPQFIFQYYREEENGRGNFPPRFSGLQFPNYSSELNVNALELDDSALYLCASGIGGSSNPATNYGYTFGSGTRLTVV.

The CDR3 coding sequence is TGTGCCATCCCTCCTGTTTTGGGCCCAGGGGAGCAGTACTTC. Its translation is CAIPPVLGPGEQYF. The chain employs TRBV19 and TRBJ2-7; TRBD1 might be the D (5 bases). The V gene lost 10 bases and the J gene lost 7 bases, with 23 bases spanning the gap. The germline V gene has CDR1 LNHDA and CDR2 SQIVND (reference sequence). The CDR3 spans 14 residues.

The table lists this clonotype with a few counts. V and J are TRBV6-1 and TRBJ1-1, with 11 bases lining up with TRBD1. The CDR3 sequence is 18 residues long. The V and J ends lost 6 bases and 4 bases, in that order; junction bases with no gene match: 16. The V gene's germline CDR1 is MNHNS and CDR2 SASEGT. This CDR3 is CASRPNPRTGGAGTEAFF. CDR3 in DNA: TGTGCCAGCAGACCTAACCCCCGGACAGGGGGCGCGGGCACTGAAGCTTTCTTT.

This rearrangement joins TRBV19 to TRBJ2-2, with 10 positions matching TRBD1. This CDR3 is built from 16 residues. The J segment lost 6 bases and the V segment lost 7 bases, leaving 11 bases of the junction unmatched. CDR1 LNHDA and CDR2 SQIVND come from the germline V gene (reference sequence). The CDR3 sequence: CASTYRGTGVAGELFF. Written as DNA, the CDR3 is TGTGCCAGTACCTATAGGGGGACAGGGGTGGCCGGGGAGCTGTTTTTT.

The CDR3 DNA follows: TGTGCCAGCAGCTTAGCCACCGGGACTAGCGGGATCCACGAGCAGTACTTC. Protein: CASSLATGTSGIHEQYF. V gene TRBV7-8 combines with J gene TRBJ2-7, with 13 bases aligning to TRBD2. CDR3 size: 17 residues. Germline V lookup: CDR1 SGHVS, CDR2 FQNEAQ. Germline trimming cut 0 bases from V and 5 bases from J; bases unmatched to any gene: 7.

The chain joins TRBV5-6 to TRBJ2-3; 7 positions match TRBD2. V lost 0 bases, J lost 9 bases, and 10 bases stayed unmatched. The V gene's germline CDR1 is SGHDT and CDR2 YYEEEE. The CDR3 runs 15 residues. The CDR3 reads CASSLVAGGRGTQYF. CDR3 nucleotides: TGTGCCAGCAGCTTGGTAGCGGGCGGCCGAGGGACGCAGTATTTT. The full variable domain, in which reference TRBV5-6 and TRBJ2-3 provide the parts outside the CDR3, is DAGVTQSPTHLIKTRGQQVTLRCSPKSGHDTVSWYQQALGQGPQFIFQYYEEEERQRGNFPDRFSGHQFPNYSSELNVNALLLGDSALYLCASSLVAGGRGTQYFGPGTRLTVL.

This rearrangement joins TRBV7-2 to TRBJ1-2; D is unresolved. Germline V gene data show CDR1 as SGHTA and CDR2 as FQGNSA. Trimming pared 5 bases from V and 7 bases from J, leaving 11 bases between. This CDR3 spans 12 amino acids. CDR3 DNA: TGTGCCAGCAGCCCCCACCGGACTGGCTACACCTTC. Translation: CASSPHRTGYTF. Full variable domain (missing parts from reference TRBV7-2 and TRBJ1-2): GAGVSQSPSNKVTEKGKDVELRCDPISGHTALYWYRQSLGQGLEFLIYFQGNSAPDKSGLPSDRFSAERTGGSVSTLTIQRTQQEDSAVYLCASSPHRTGYTFGSGTRLTVV.

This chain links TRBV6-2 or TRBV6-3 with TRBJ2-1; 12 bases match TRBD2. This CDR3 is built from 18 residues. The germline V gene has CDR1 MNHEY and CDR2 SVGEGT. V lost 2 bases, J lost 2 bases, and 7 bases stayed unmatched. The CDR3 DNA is TGTGCCAGCAGTTACCGGCCTAGCGGGAGGGTCACCTACAATGAGCAGTTCTTC. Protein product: CASSYRPSGRVTYNEQFF.

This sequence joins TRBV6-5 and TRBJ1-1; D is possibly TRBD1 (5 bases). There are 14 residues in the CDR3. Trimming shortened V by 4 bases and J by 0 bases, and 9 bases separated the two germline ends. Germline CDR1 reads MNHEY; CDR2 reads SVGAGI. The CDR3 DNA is TGTGCCAGCAGTTGGGGCAGCATGAACACTGAAGCTTTCTTT. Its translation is CASSWGSMNTEAFF.

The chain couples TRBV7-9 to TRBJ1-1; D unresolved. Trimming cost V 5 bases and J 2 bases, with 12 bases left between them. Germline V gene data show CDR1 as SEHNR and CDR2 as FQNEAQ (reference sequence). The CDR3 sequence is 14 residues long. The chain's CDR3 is CASSLVAANTEAFF. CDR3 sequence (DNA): TGTGCCAGCAGCCTGGTGGCCGCAAACACTGAAGCTTTCTTT.

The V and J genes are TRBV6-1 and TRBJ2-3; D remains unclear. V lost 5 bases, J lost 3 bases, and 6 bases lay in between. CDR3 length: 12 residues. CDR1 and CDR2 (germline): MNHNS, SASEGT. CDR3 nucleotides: TGTGCCAGCAGTACCGGTACAGATACGCAGTATTTT. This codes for CASSTGTDTQYF.

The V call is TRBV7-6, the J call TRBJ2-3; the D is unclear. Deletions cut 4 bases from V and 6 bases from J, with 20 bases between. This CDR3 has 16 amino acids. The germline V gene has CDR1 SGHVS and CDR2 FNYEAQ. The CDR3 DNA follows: TGTGCCAGCAGCTCTGTAACCGGGCCAGGAGCGGATACGCAGTATTTT. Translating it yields CASSSVTGPGADTQYF.

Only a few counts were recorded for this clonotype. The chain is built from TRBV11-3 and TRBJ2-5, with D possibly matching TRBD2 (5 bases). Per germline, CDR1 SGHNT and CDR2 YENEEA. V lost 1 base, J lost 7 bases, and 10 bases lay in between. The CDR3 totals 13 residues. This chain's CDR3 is CASSLVEAGTQYF. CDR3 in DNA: TGTGCCAGCAGCTTAGTAGAGGCGGGGACCCAGTACTTC.

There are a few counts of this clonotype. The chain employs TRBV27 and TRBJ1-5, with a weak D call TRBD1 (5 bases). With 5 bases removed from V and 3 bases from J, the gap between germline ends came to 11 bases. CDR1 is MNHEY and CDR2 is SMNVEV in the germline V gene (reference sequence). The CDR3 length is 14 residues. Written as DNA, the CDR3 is TGTGCCAGCAGTCGTCAGGGTAACAATCAGCCCCAGCATTTT. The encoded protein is CASSRQGNNQPQHF.

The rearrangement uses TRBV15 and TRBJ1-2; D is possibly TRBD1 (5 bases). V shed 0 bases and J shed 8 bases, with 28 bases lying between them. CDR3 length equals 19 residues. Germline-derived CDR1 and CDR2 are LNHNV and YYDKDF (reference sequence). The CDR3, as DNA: TGTGCCACCAGCAGAGATTGGTCCCCCGGGCGCAGGGAGGACGGAGGCTACACCTTC. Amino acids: CATSRDWSPGRREDGGYTF.

CDR3 in DNA: TGCAGTGCTAGAGCTTCCAGGGCCGGCACTGAAGCTTTCTTT. Its translation is CSARASRAGTEAFF. The chain combines TRBV20-1 with TRBJ1-1, with D maybe TRBD1 (5 bases). V was cut by 1 base and J by 4 bases, with 13 bases left in between. This CDR3 has 14 amino acids. Germline V CDR1 and CDR2: DFQATT, SNEGSKA (reference sequence).